This T cell receptor beta chain was identified in a study of blood T cell repertoires in COVID-19. Categorization into cohorts depended on clinical history that participants reported. Donors in Cohort 3 counted as recovered after two negative PCRs, clearance, or symptom resolution. Germline CDR1 SGHTA, CDR2 FQGNSA. V lost 1 base, J lost 2 bases, and 9 bases lay in between. The CDR3 sequence is 15 residues long. Libraries were prepared by immunoSEQ multiplex PCR; TCRdb keeps only in-frame clonotypes and omits some of them. The table has about 300,000 clones, about 89% seen once. Sequencing was done on a sample of PBMCs or T cells enriched from blood (not recorded which). The chain couples TRBV7-2 to TRBJ1-3; a possible D gene is TRBD1 (6 bases). This TCR was sampled from a man aged 55 to 70 who had recovered from COVID-19. CDR3 DNA: TGTGCCAGCAGCTTAGGGGCAGGGGCTGGAAACACCATATATTTT. Residues: CASSLGAGAGNTIYF.